This TCR beta chain was captured by sequencing in a study of neoadjuvant anti-PD-1 for oral cavity cancer. Study-wide background: Nivolumab at 3 mg/kg was mostly given biweekly, three to four doses, pre-surgery.

Germline CDR1 and CDR2: GTSNPN and SVGIG (reference sequence). The CDR3 is 13 amino acids. As for this clone: Its target is unknown. At one end the junction does not follow the germline gene, possibly because of a read error.

The data were produced by immunoSEQ multiplex PCR, yet TCRdb's version contains in-frame clones alone and is incomplete. The repertoire holds about 42,000 clones, with approximately 80% as singletons. Time point indicated: after neoadjuvant nivolumab, at surgical resection. The study's findings and limits: Post-nivolumab, blood T cell clonality was significantly elevated in non-responders.

The sequencing used PBMCs, collected after nivolumab (anti-PD-1) treatment. The rearrangement uses TRBV30 and TRBJ2-1; D is undetermined. This receptor was obtained from a person between 40 and 85 years old with oral cavity squamous cell carcinoma. CDR3 sequence (DNA): TGTGCCTGGAGTTTTTCCTCCGACAATGAGCAGTTCTTC. This codes for CAWSFSSDNEQFF.